This T cell receptor (beta chain) appears in the sequencing data of a study of blood T cells in healthy people across ages. Study-wide points: Older age went with lower TCR beta diversity per million T cells, in a roughly linear way.

About this clonotype itself: Its antigen is unknown. The conserved closing phenylalanine or tryptophan is absent in this CDR3, likely reflecting a read error.

The donors, aged about 6 to 95, were healthy Caucasians from Russia. The authors drew 8 to 10 milliliters of peripheral blood from each donor. Isolating PBMCs gave at least 7 million of these cells per sample. A sample-barcoded 5' primer and a J-beta primer mix were used in a second PCR of roughly 7 to 11 cycles. MiXCR, run by TCRdb on the 5' RACE reads, gives a single entry per CDR3 protein. Here the sample spans 1.5 million to 2 million distinct CDR3 sequences, around half being singletons. Germline loops: CDR1 SGHRS, CDR2 YFSETQ. V lost 1 base and J 5 bases, leaving 6 bases between the germline ends. CDR3 length: 12 amino acids.

The TCR comes from a woman between 40 and 55 years old in good health. The sequenced sample consisted of blood. The chain uses TRBV5-1 and TRBJ2-5; D not resolved. CDR3 sequence reads: CASSLNWETQYI. CDR3 DNA: TGCGCCAGCAGCTTGAATTGGGAGACCCAGTACATC.